The following is a T cell receptor beta chain sequence with its context. A single base separates this from a much larger clone, so it may be a read error. The conserved closing phenylalanine or tryptophan is absent in this CDR3, likely reflecting a read error. Amplification of TCR beta CDR3 regions used RNA transcripts. HTBI primers served in a first-round RT-PCR, which a second-round multiplex PCR followed. In TCRdb, the multiplex PCR reads were re-called with MiXCR into one record per CDR3 protein. Found here are about 620,000 distinct CDR3 sequences, about 20% of them singletons; the top ten hold roughly 6.9%. Trimming removed 0 bases at V and 7 bases at J, with 6 bases between. Germline V gives CDR1 SQVTM, CDR2 ANQGSEA. This CDR3 is 11 amino acids long. The source of the sample is a study of Graves' ophthalmopathy and Graves' hyperthyroidism.

Source material: peripheral blood. The chain combines TRBV29-1 with TRBJ1-1, with no clear D. The TCR sequence derives from a woman younger than 35 with stable Graves' hyperthyroidism. Some clones in this sample may be carry-over from other donors' samples. CDR3 loop: CSVEDGSEAFY. Written as DNA, the CDR3 is TGCAGCGTTGAAGACGGCAGTGAAGCTTTCTAT.